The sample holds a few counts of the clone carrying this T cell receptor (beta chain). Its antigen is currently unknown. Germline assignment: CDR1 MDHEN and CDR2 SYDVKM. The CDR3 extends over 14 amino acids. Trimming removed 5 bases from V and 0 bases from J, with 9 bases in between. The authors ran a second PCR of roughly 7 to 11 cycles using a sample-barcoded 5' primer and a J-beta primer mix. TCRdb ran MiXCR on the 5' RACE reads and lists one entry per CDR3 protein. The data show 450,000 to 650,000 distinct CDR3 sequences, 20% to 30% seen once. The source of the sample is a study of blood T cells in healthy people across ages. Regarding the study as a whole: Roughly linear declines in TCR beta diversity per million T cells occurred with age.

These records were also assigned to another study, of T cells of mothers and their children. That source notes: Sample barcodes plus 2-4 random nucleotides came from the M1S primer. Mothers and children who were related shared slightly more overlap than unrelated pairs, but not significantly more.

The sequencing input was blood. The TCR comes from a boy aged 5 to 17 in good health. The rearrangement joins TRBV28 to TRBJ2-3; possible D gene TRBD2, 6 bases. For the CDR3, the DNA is TGTGCCAGCAGTAGCGCGGGGAGCACAGATACGCAGTATTTT. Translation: CASSSAGSTDTQYF.